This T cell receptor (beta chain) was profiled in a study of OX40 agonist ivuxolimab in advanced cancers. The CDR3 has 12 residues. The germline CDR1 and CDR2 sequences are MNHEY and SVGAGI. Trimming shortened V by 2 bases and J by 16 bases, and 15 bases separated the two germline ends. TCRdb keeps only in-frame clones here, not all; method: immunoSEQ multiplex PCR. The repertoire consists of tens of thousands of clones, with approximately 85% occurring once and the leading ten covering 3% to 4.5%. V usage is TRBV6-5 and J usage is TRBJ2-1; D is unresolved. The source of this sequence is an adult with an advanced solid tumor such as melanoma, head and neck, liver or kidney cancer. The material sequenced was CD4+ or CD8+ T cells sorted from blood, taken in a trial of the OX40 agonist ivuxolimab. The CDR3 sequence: CASSYDQTSLFF. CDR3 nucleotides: TGTGCCAGCAGTTACGACCAAACCTCGCTTTTCTTC.